The 15 T cell receptor beta chains presented below share a single source sample, sequenced in a study of regulatory T cells in long-lasting Graves disease. Time point denoted: newly diagnosed GD, antithyroid drugs for less than 3 months. Making the TCR library involved RNA that had been extracted from PBMCs. Arm-PCR with iRepertoire HTBI primers amplified the CDR3 regions for these TCR beta libraries. TCRdb re-called the multiplex PCR reads with MiXCR, one entry per CDR3 protein. The sample consists of about 300,000 distinct CDR3 sequences, 18% of them appearing once. The material sequenced was peripheral blood mononuclear cells (PBMCs), taken at new diagnosis, from a patient treated with antithyroid drugs. These receptors were obtained from a female donor with Graves disease.

In this sample, this clonotype turned up many times. The CDR3 carries no conserved terminal phenylalanine or tryptophan, so it likely arises from a read error. The DNA is left out, because the CDR3 cannot be placed on it with certainty; the CDR3 is given as TCRdb lists it. The chain recombines TRBV20-1 with TRBJ2-7; no check of the table's D call, TRBD1, against the DNA was made. Ends included, the CDR3 has 9 residues. CDR1 DFQATT and CDR2 SNEGSKA come from the germline V gene (reference sequence). CDR3 protein: CSARDPRQP.

This clonotype appeared many times. The chain recombines TRBV28 with TRBJ1-1, with D unresolved. The ends were cut back, 8 bases at V and 8 bases at J, with 18 bases in the middle. The CDR3 extends over 13 amino acids. Germline loops: CDR1 MDHEN, CDR2 SYDVKM. CDR3 sequence (DNA): TGTGCCAGCGGCCAGCGCAGTCGGACGGAAGCTTTCTTT. Its translation is CASGQRSRTEAFF.

This clonotype occurred many times. The rearrangement joins TRBV20-1 to TRBJ2-3, with 9 nucleotides matching TRBD2. The CDR3 length is 15 residues. The J segment lost 4 bases and the V segment lost 4 bases, leaving 9 bases of the junction unmatched. Looked up from germline, CDR1 is DFQATT and CDR2 is SNEGSKA (reference sequence). CDR3 region: CSATLAGGPPDTQYF. The CDR3 bases are TGCAGTGCTACTCTCGCGGGAGGGCCCCCAGATACGCAGTATTTT.

There are many counts of this clonotype. V gene TRBV27 combines with J gene TRBJ2-5; D is perhaps TRBD2 (5 bases). CDR3 length: 14 residues. The V gene lost 3 bases and the J gene lost 2 bases, with 10 bases spanning the gap. CDR1 is MNHEY and CDR2 is SMNVEV in the germline V gene (reference sequence). The DNA for the CDR3 is TGTGCCAGCAGTTTCGCCTGGGAGCAAGAGACCCAGTACTTC. Translated, it gives CASSFAWEQETQYF.

The chain links TRBV4-2 to TRBJ1-4; D is unresolved. Germline V gives CDR1 LGHNA, CDR2 YNFKEQ. The CDR3 sequence is 15 residues long. V lost 1 base, J lost 8 bases, and 14 bases lay in between. CDR3 nucleotides: TGTGCCAGCAGCCAAGGGCCTCTGGCGGGGGAAAAACTGTTTTTT. The encoded protein is CASSQGPLAGEKLFF.

Ten or more counts support this clonotype. V gene TRBV4-2 combines with J gene TRBJ2-5; D unresolved. V lost 0 bases and J lost 1, with 12 bases in between. The CDR3 is made up of 16 amino acids. Germline V gene lookup returns CDR1 LGHNA and CDR2 YNFKEQ. For the CDR3, the DNA is TGTGCCAGCAGCCAAGAAAGCTTCCGGAGCCAAGAGACCCAGTACTTC. This sequence encodes CASSQESFRSQETQYF.

The chain couples TRBV29-1 to TRBJ2-1, with D hard to call. Germline V CDR1 and CDR2: SQVTM, ANQGSEA. V lost 4 bases and J lost 6, with 10 bases in between. The CDR3 covers 12 residues. Written as DNA, the CDR3 is TGCAGCGTTGTGGATGGCAGCAATGAGCAGTTCTTC. Translating gives CSVVDGSNEQFF.

This clonotype came up many times. The chain is built from TRBV5-1 and TRBJ2-1; 11 nucleotides match TRBD2. The CDR3 length is 18 residues. Germline CDR1 reads SGHRS; CDR2 reads YFSETQ. Trimming took 0 bases from V and 9 from J; bases not matched to a gene: 14. The CDR3 reads CASSLELAGDFSEGEQFF. The DNA for the CDR3 is TGCGCCAGCAGCTTGGAACTAGCGGGAGATTTTTCTGAGGGTGAGCAGTTCTTC.

With regard to this clonotype: This sequence may be a read error, since a much larger clone differs from it by one base. The CDR3 coding sequence is TGTGCCAGCAGCTTAAGAAGGGGGAGTGAAAAACTGTTTTTT. This sequence encodes CASSLRRGSEKLFF. The chain carries TRBV11-3 and TRBJ1-4; a weak D match, TRBD1 (6 bases). V dropped 2 bases and J dropped 7 bases, with 11 bases sitting between them. The CDR3 has 14 amino acids. Germline values: CDR1 SGHNT, CDR2 YENEEA.

This clonotype was seen a few times. This chain links TRBV11-2 with TRBJ2-7, with TRBD1 matching 9 bases. This CDR3 has 16 amino acids. V shed 1 base and J 5 bases; nucleotides not matched to a gene: 9. CDR1 and CDR2 (germline): SGHAT, FQNNGV. The CDR3 protein is CASSLVAGTGTNEQYF. The CDR3 region has the DNA TGTGCCAGCAGCTTAGTGGCCGGGACAGGGACCAACGAGCAGTACTTC.

About this clonotype itself: With a much larger clone just one base away, this may be a read error. The chain couples TRBV12-3 or TRBV12-4 to TRBJ2-3; D uncertain. The CDR3 is made up of 16 amino acids. V lost 4 bases and J 3 bases, leaving 17 bases between the germline ends. CDR3 residues: CASSWRFRSRTDTQYF. For the CDR3, the DNA is TGTGCCAGCAGTTGGAGATTTAGGTCTAGGACAGATACGCAGTATTTT.

This clonotype occurred many times. The rearrangement links TRBV7-9 to TRBJ1-1; 7 bases are a match to TRBD1. Germline CDR1 reads SEHNR; CDR2 reads FQNEAQ (reference sequence). This CDR3 has 15 amino acids. V shed 3 bases and J 4 bases; nucleotides not matched to a gene: 8. In DNA form, the CDR3 reads TGTGCCAGCAGCTTTATCAGGGGGTCGGTCACTGAAGCTTTCTTT. Protein product: CASSFIRGSVTEAFF.

A remark on this clonotype: With only one base between it and a far larger clone, this is likely a read error. The chain recombines TRBV27 with TRBJ2-1; D is possibly TRBD1 (5 bases). The CDR3 is 14 residues long. The germline CDR1 and CDR2 sequences are MNHEY and SMNVEV (reference sequence). V lost 8 bases, J lost 4 bases, and 15 bases lay in between. CDR3 sequence: CASAPTGYYNEQFF. The CDR3 region has the DNA TGTGCCAGCGCCCCCACAGGCTATTACAATGAGCAGTTCTTC.

This clonotype was detected ten times or more. V and J are TRBV28 and TRBJ2-5; possibly TRBD1 or TRBD2 for D (6 bases each). This CDR3 has 14 amino acids. The germline V gene encodes CDR1 MDHEN and CDR2 SYDVKM. Trimming removed 7 bases at V and 7 bases at J, with 19 bases between. In nucleotides, the CDR3 is TGTGCCAGCACCTTGCCGGGGGCCGCTGGGACCCAGTACTTC. Translated: CASTLPGAAGTQYF.

For this clonotype: A far larger clone is only one base removed, so a read error is likely. This sequence joins TRBV2 and TRBJ2-5; 8 bases align to TRBD2. Gene TRBJ2-1 matches the end of the DNA better, so the J call may be wrong. The V gene's germline CDR1 is SNHLY and CDR2 FYNNEI. The CDR3 sequence is 14 residues long. In DNA form, the CDR3 reads TGTGCCAGCAGTGATCTAGCGGGTCACAATGGGCAGTTCTTC. It translates to CASSDLAGHNGQFF.